This T cell receptor beta chain was documented in a study of blood T cell repertoires in COVID-19. Profiling relied on immunoSEQ multiplex PCR, and the TCRdb table lists in-frame clones only, not all of them. The sample contains more than 300,000 clones, around nine tenths of which appear only once. Trimming pared 8 bases from V and 6 bases from J, leaving 11 bases between. The germline gives CDR1 SNHLY, CDR2 FYNNEI. The CDR3 is 13 amino acids. Sequenced input: PBMCs or T cells enriched from blood (not recorded which). The V and J genes are TRBV2 and TRBJ1-6; a weak D match, TRBD1 (6 bases). This clonotype originated in a woman aged 30 to 39 who had recovered from COVID-19. The CDR3 sequence: CASRRDTNSPLHF. The CDR3 region has the DNA TGTGCCAGCCGCCGGGACACTAATTCACCCCTCCACTTT.